The source of this T cell receptor beta chain is a study of cytomegalovirus exposure and HLA in healthy donors (dated by TCRdb to the late 2010s). Some background on the complete study: An earlier analysis of roughly 630 of the donors reported about 250 Gb of sequence data and 117 million unique TCR beta sequences from 150 million to 200 million T cells. The study was designed to test whether signatures of past pathogen exposure could be identified by cataloging public T cell receptors. In a later analysis, previously published TCR beta repertoires from roughly 710 donors were re-analyzed and high-resolution HLA genotyping was added so that TCR occurrence patterns could be studied. Roughly 300 gigabases of sequencing data and around 85 million unique TCR sequences made up an early release that covered 500 to 650 HLA-typed donors. Using immunosequencing, the study profiled T cell repertoires from about 610 subjects and related those repertoires to cytomegalovirus serostatus. In an earlier analysis of 587 of the donors, high-throughput TCR beta sequencing was used to judge whether each TCR beta V gene segment behaved as functional or pseudogenic. To predict cytomegalovirus infection status, the study combined high-throughput TCR immunosequencing, statistical association of individual TCRs with disease status, and machine learning. A later genetic analysis used genome-wide SNP genotypes for about 55% of the 666 donors, treating that subset as a discovery cohort. Rather than using new phenotypic data, the later analysis identified candidate immune exposures from TCR beta sequences and from how often those sequences occurred across donors. Because of strong linkage in the cohort, roughly five DR-DQ haplotypes were treated as single units for association and clustering. All discovery cohort repertoires had been generated on a single sequencing platform. Among the roughly 380 genotyped donors, around 81% belonged to the genetic ancestry cluster associated with self-reported Caucasian donors. Typing coverage varied by locus: 629-630 donors for A, B, C, DRB1 and DQB1; approximately 560 for DQA1; nearly 610 for DPA1; around 490 for DPB1. HLA typing included class I and class II loci at four-digit resolution. Donor age, sex, ethnicity and CMV serostatus were compiled together with the repertoire data. Among some 410 genotyped donors of the cohort, an average of roughly 230,000 unique TCR beta nucleotide sequences was sequenced per donor, of which about 18% were non-productive. Along with the roughly 670-subject first cohort, a separate validation cohort of some 130 different subjects was used. Paper-wide results and their limitations: When HLA alleles, especially DR and DQ, strongly co-occurred, TCR associations were difficult to assign to individual alleles. The authors suggested that the approach could potentially be generalized to other disease states and immunological phenotypes. A cluster of highly shared sequence variants was judged likely to be a technical artifact of the sequencing pipeline. A further reported finding was that TCR beta sequences accurately predicted the HLA-A and HLA-B alleles for most subjects in the first cohort. A later analysis found that most CMV-associated TCR beta chains appeared HLA-restricted, with HLA associations seemingly driven largely by CMV exposure. In a later analysis, several top co-occurrence clusters were reported to appear linked to parvovirus B19, influenza, CMV and Epstein-Barr virus. A few of the identified cytomegalovirus-associated TCR beta chains were confirmed in vitro to be specific for cytomegalovirus antigens. Some IMGT-functional V segments, including TRBV6-2 and TRBV6-3, could not be told apart with the 87-base-pair reads, so those segments were excluded. A later genetic analysis reported fewer N-insertions in productive TCRs among donors in an Asian-associated ancestry cluster than the approximately 670-donor mean. For the cohort, immune exposure information was limited to CMV serostatus. Correlated functional status among segregating V segments might reflect linkage disequilibrium, but an unknown experimental factor could not be ruled out. Cytomegalovirus status was reported to be diagnosed by the classifier with high specificity and sensitivity in both the original and validation cohorts. Presence/absence analyses assumed roughly uniform sequencing depth across donors, an assumption that may not hold. In an earlier analysis of 500 to 650 of the donors, most TCR beta V segments appeared in productive rearrangements about 87% or about 30% of the time, broadly matching IMGT annotations. The study listed 164 TCR beta chains as associated with cytomegalovirus. A later analysis found that HLA-associated TCR beta chains were more clonally expanded and had lower generation probabilities than equally common non-associated chains. A later genetic analysis associated a missense DCLRE1C variant with V-gene and J-gene trimming of TCR beta chains, and an independent cohort replicated the association. While some public TCRs were present in many individuals, most TCR sequences turned up only very rarely across donors. A later analysis associated 15,000 or so TCR beta sequences with specific HLA alleles at a false discovery rate of 0.05. HLA typing was unavailable for some donors at each locus, so association tests used only the typed subset. In a later analysis, TCR association rates were found to vary across HLA loci, with the most associated TCRs seen for DRB1 alleles and the fewest for HLA-C alleles. Because counts were too low, seventeen rarely observed V segments, including chromosome 9 orphons, were left out of the earlier analysis of several hundred of the donors. This cohort had only TCR beta chains sequenced, and the lack of alpha or paired-chain data limited which features could be detected.

The CDR3 measures 16 amino acids from cysteine to phenylalanine. Solely the CDR3 DNA is kept, with 48 bases framed from the first base. The trim is 1 base for V and 0 bases for J, with a gap of 10 bases between the germline ends. Sequences MDHEN (CDR1) and SYDVKM (CDR2) are obtained from the germline V gene. The library relied on the immunoSEQ multiplex PCR assay. For the multiplex PCR, a mixture combining 60 forward primers for TCR Vbeta segments and 13 reverse primers for TCR Jbeta segments was used. Amplification of the CDR3 region of rearranged TCR beta genes was performed with a multiplex PCR assay on genomic DNA. Amplified TCR beta libraries were sequenced as 87-base-pair reads on the Illumina HiSeq System. The authors' analysis ran thus. A later analysis counted about 76 million unique TCR beta chains across the 640 or so repertoires, and some 11 million of these chains were shared by at least two donors. Raw reads were error-corrected and collapsed into unique sequences by a nearest-neighbor algorithm in which closely related sequences were merged to remove PCR and sequencing errors. Alignment of CDR3 sequences to IMGT reference sequences was used to assign V, D and J gene segments. For a sequence to be retained, a match of at least six nucleotides was required to both a V gene segment and a J gene segment. Rearrangements were called productive when the CDR3 lacked stop codons and stayed in frame with V and J; all others were non-productive. Following IMGT convention, CDR3 was defined as the stretch from the second conserved V-encoded cysteine to the conserved J-encoded phenylalanine. The earlier analysis of about 640 of the donors excluded any sequence lacking an unambiguous match to a single V gene segment. An earlier analysis of roughly 590 of the donors called V segments functional above 56.7% productive rearrangements and segregating when the between-donor standard deviation exceeded 5%. A statistical classification framework was developed to diagnose cytomegalovirus status using the catalog of TCR beta chain sequences. A later analysis assigned V and J genes by comparing TCR nucleotide sequences with IMGT/GENE-DB human TR gene sequences. Using the TCRdist pipeline, a later analysis assigned CDR3 sequences along with most-parsimonious VDJ recombination scenarios. In a later analysis, each TCR beta chain was defined by its CDR3 amino acid sequence together with its V-gene family, and reads without a unique V-gene family were excluded. As a way to deal with suspected cross-contamination and a sequencing artifact, a later analysis dropped hundreds of nucleotide sequences that were highly shared and had low generation probability. In a later analysis, a clonal expansion index was calculated for each public chain from normalized within-repertoire ranks of inferred template counts. Generation probabilities in a later analysis came from a VDJ recombination model fitted to out-of-frame rearrangements, and those results were checked against IGoR. Hypergeometric tests were used in a later analysis to score TCR-TCR, TCR-HLA and TCR-CMV co-occurrence, with a repertoire-size bias correction applied to the TCR pairs. False discovery rates were estimated in a later analysis by permuting HLA or CMV assignments 20 times. In a later analysis, co-occurring TCRs were grouped using DBSCAN, and TCRdist sequence similarity was added for clustering within HLA-allele-positive subsets. Repertoires with fewer than 30,000 or more than 120,000 public chains were left out of co-occurrence clustering, as were four to six repertoires with anomalous nucleotide sharing. TCRdb holds this immuneACCESS table with in-frame rearrangements only. Some clones are missing; in checked studies, unresolved V genes explain under half, and the rest has no known cause. V and J calls plus clone size are reproduced from that table; the DNA served to infer D and trimming. This sample comprises more than 150,000 clones, about 77% of them detected only once. The ten largest clones add up to 2.5% of the sample.

Note on this clone: Its antigen is unknown. Base qualities were left out, and no much larger clone turns up one base away.

The cohort consisted of approximately 690 healthy bone marrow donors. At the time of sampling, every cohort member was nominally healthy, though immune exposures that went unrecorded were likely present. The donor tested CMV seropositive, placing the donor among the approximately 290 seropositive members of the cohort. Every donor gave a peripheral blood sample, and the peripheral blood mononuclear cells from that sample were used for TCR beta sequencing. Genomic DNA was extracted from the blood cell samples with the Qiagen DNeasy Blood Extraction Kit. The sequence links TRBV28 to TRBJ1-5; possibly the D gene is TRBD1, per 6 matching bases. The specimen was PBMCs. The receptor's source is a woman aged 30 to 39 in good health and CMV-seropositive. The DNA sequence follows: TGTGCCAGCAGTTTATACAGGGTTTATAGCAATCAGCCCCAGCATTTT. The encoded protein is CASSLYRVYSNQPQHF.